The 13 T cell receptor beta chains below come from one sample, sequenced in a study of human T cells and chemical hapten exposure. MiXCR was run by TCRdb on the RACE reads, yielding one entry per CDR3 protein. In the table there are under 110,000 distinct CDR3 sequences, 9% to 15% of which are singletons. The sample's time point: pre-sensitization, week 0. Described treatment: therapeutic diphenylcyclopropenone sensitization with weekly scalp DPC. This specimen consisted of whole blood, obtained in connection with sensitization to the hapten diphenylcyclopropenone (DPC). Receptors originate from a woman aged 45-65 years with alopecia areata. Some clones in this sample may be carry-over from other donors' samples.

This clonotype was counted between two and nine times. The chain recombines TRBV18 with TRBJ1-1; D gene uncertain. This CDR3 spans 12 amino acids. Germline-derived CDR1 and CDR2 are KGHSH and LQKENI. V was trimmed by 1 base and J by 6 bases, leaving 6 bases between them. CDR3: CASSPRRPEAFF. CDR3 coding DNA: TGTGCCAGCTCACCACGCAGGCCTGAAGCTTTCTTT.

The chain has TRBV25-1 and TRBJ1-2; 9 bases line up with TRBD1. The trim removed 5 bases at V and 2 bases at J, leaving 6 bases unmatched. The CDR3 consists of 15 residues. Germline V CDR1 and CDR2: MGHDK, SYGVNS. CDR3 loop: CASSRPGTGNYGYTF. For the CDR3, the DNA is TGTGCCAGCAGTCGTCCCGGGACAGGGAACTATGGCTACACCTTC.

At least ten counts were recorded for this clonotype. The chain carries TRBV7-2 and TRBJ2-5, with 7 bases matching TRBD2. Trimming removed 3 bases from V and 3 bases from J; junction bases left unmatched: 4. CDR1 and CDR2 (germline): SGHTA, FQGNSA. The CDR3 runs 14 residues. Here the CDR3 DNA reads TGTGCCAGCAGCTTGTATGCGGGGGAAGAGACCCAGTACTTC. The encoded protein is CASSLYAGEETQYF.

The chain couples TRBV14 to TRBJ1-1, with D maybe TRBD1 (5 bases). Germline V gives CDR1 SGHDN, CDR2 FVKESK. The CDR3 totals 20 residues. The V and J ends lost 5 bases and 0 bases respectively, with 28 bases between them. CDR3 protein: CASSMEKGSGPSAMNTEAFF. CDR3 DNA sequence: TGTGCCAGCAGCATGGAGAAAGGATCGGGGCCATCCGCCATGAACACTGAAGCTTTCTTT.

This clonotype was seen just once. The CDR3 spells CASSPHQNGGELFF. CDR3 in DNA: TGTGCCAGCAGCCCACACCAAAATGGCGGGGAGCTGTTTTTT. The V and J genes are TRBV3-1 and TRBJ2-2; D gene uncertain. The length of the CDR3 is 14 residues. V lost 4 bases and J lost 7, with 13 bases in between. Germline values: CDR1 LGHDT, CDR2 YNNKEL (reference sequence).

This clonotype was observed a few times. J is TRBJ2-6 and V is TRBV6-5; the D is unclear. This CDR3 comprises 15 residues. The V end lost 2 bases, the J end lost 0 bases, and 5 bases lay between the germline ends. Germline V gene sequence: CDR1 MNHEY, CDR2 SVGAGI. The CDR3 DNA reads TGTGCCAGCAGTTACGATAGCTCTGGGGCCAACGTCCTGACTTTC. This codes for CASSYDSSGANVLTF.

V and J are TRBV7-8 and TRBJ2-2; D ambiguous. The CDR3 loop spans 13 amino acids. Trimming shortened V by 1 base and J by 8 bases, and 8 bases separated the two germline ends. Germline V gene lookup returns CDR1 SGHVS and CDR2 FQNEAQ. CDR3 nucleotides: TGTGCCAGCAGCTTAGGGTCTCCAGGGGAGCTGTTTTTT. It specifies CASSLGSPGELFF.

This clonotype was found many times. This chain joins TRBV27 and TRBJ2-5, with D perhaps TRBD2 (5 bases). Germline lookup yields CDR1 MNHEY and CDR2 SMNVEV (reference sequence). This CDR3 comprises 15 residues. Trimming removed 5 bases from V and 5 bases from J, with 18 bases in between. DNA for the CDR3: TGTGCCAGCAGTCCCCCAACGGGATGGATGGAGACCCAGTACTTC. Translating it yields CASSPPTGWMETQYF.

This clonotype was counted between two and nine times. The CDR3 bases are TGTGCCAGCAGCTTAGAACGGGTGAGTGCGCCCGTAGAGCAGTTCTTC. This codes for CASSLERVSAPVEQFF. This chain links TRBV7-6 with TRBJ2-1; no firm D call. V lost 1 base and J 10 bases, leaving 20 bases between the germline ends. There are 16 residues in the CDR3. Germline CDR1 and CDR2: SGHVS and FNYEAQ.

This clonotype was seen ten or more times. The V gene is TRBV29-1, the J gene TRBJ2-7; TRBD1 agrees at 11 bases. This CDR3 spans 15 amino acids. Unmatched junction bases numbered 7, after V lost 3 bases and J lost 3 bases. CDR1 is SQVTM, CDR2 ANQGSEA, per germline. The CDR3 spells CSVDIGQGAVYEQYF. Written as DNA, the CDR3 is TGCAGCGTTGACATCGGACAGGGGGCCGTCTACGAGCAGTACTTC.

This clonotype was seen a handful of times. The chain recombines TRBV28 with TRBJ2-2, with D uncertain. Per the germline V gene, CDR1 is MDHEN and CDR2 is SYDVKM. There are 13 residues in the CDR3. V dropped 6 bases and J dropped 5 bases, with 10 bases sitting between them. The CDR3 reads CASSPYSTGELFF. DNA of the CDR3: TGTGCCAGCAGCCCATACTCAACCGGGGAGCTGTTTTTT.

There are many counts of this clonotype. An end of the junction differs from the germline gene, which may be a read error. The rearrangement links TRBV7-6 to TRBJ2-6; D ambiguous. CDR1 and CDR2 from the germline V gene are SGHVS and FNYEAQ. The CDR3 is made up of 15 amino acids. The CDR3 protein is CASSLGHSGANVLTF. As DNA, the CDR3 is TGTGCCAGCAGTTTAGGGCATTCTGGGGCCAACGTCCTGACTTTC. The variable domain in full, completed from reference TRBV7-6 and TRBJ2-6, reads GAGVSQSPRYKVTKRGQDVALRCDPISGHVSLYWYRQALGQGPEFLTYFNYEAQQDKSGLPNDRFSAERPEGSISTLTIQRTEQRDSAMYRCASSLGHSGANVLTFGAGSRLTVL.

The gene calls are TRBV15 and TRBJ2-5, with no clear D. CDR3 length: 14 amino acids. V lost 0 bases to trimming and J lost 2 bases, with 7 bases between them. Germline V gene data show CDR1 as LNHNV and CDR2 as YYDKDF (reference sequence). CDR3 DNA sequence: TGTGCCACCAGCAGAGATCTTGGTCAAGAGACCCAGTACTTC. Translating gives CATSRDLGQETQYF.